These 2 T cell receptor beta chains were all obtained from the same sample, sequenced in a study of blood T cell repertoires in COVID-19. Method: immunoSEQ multiplex PCR; TCRdb's copy keeps in-frame clones and lacks some. The repertoire has about 78,000 clones, around nine tenths of them found once; the top ten carry around 5.3%. Sequencing used peripheral blood. The receptors were sampled from a man aged 45 to 65 with active or convalescent COVID-19.

The V gene is TRBV5-1, the J gene TRBJ2-7; 7 bases line up with TRBD2. The CDR3 loop spans 15 amino acids. V was pared by 5 bases and J by 6 bases, with 14 bases of the junction left unmatched. CDR1 and CDR2 (germline): SGHRS, YFSETQ. In DNA form, the CDR3 reads TGCGCCAGCAGAGGGCTCGGGACTACGGCCGCCGAGCAGTACTTC. As protein: CASRGLGTTAAEQYF.

The CDR3 DNA reads as TGTGCCAGCAGCTTAGTTGTCAGGACTTACAATGAGCAGTTCTTC. Amino acids: CASSLVVRTYNEQFF. V and J are TRBV7-9 and TRBJ2-1, with a tentative D call TRBD2 (5 bases). The germline gives CDR1 SEHNR, CDR2 FQNEAQ (reference sequence). Deletions cut 1 base from V and 4 bases from J, with 11 bases between. The CDR3 runs 15 residues.